This TCR beta chain is from a study of blood T cell repertoires in COVID-19. As for the study in general: The United States, Italy and Spain provided the acute and convalescent COVID-19 samples.

Unmatched junction bases numbered 11, after V lost 4 bases and J lost 3 bases. The CDR3 runs to 16 residues. CDR1 is GTSNPN and CDR2 is SVGIG in the germline V gene (reference sequence). Only one count was recorded for this clone. The Seattle patients, enrolled during active infection, were followed longitudinally. Methods used by the authors: Researchers report that nucleated cell counts were estimated from reference gene primer amplification. The method was immunoSEQ multiplex PCR; TCRdb's version includes in-frame clones alone and lacks a portion of them. That table is the source of V, J and clone size, and D and trimming were worked out from the DNA. In the table there are roughly 440,000 clones, about 87% of which are singletons.

Sequences were obtained from peripheral blood. The chain recombines TRBV30 with TRBJ2-2, with TRBD2 identical over 7 bases. This TCR was sampled from a woman in her forties or fifties with COVID-19, enrolled during active disease. The CDR3: CAWMRIGGFDTGELFF. For the CDR3, the DNA is TGTGCCTGGATGAGGATCGGGGGGTTTGACACCGGGGAGCTGTTTTTT.